Listed here are 9 T cell receptor beta chains from one sample, sequenced in a study of CD8 T cells in acute hepatitis C reinfection. Measured with immunoSEQ multiplex PCR; TCRdb has only the in-frame clones, and not every one. The sample carries about a thousand clones, around two thirds recorded once. Time point here: acute HCV infection, within 168 days of estimated infection date. Hepatitis C virus-specific T cells were sequenced directly ex vivo without in vitro expansion. Notes on the study in general: Overrepresentation in the naive pool did not explain the preferential TRBV04 and TRBV06 usage seen in all groups.

Sequenced here: HCV NS3-1073 tetramer-sorted CD8+ T cells from PBMCs, sampled during acute infection. The receptors shown here come from a young woman who spontaneously cleared hepatitis C infection.

The chain couples TRBV7-2 to TRBJ2-1; D is unresolved. The CDR3 sequence is 13 residues long. V shed 1 base and J shed 0 bases, with 1 base lying between them. CDR1 and CDR2 from the germline V gene are SGHTA and FQGNSA. The CDR3 DNA sequence: TGTGCCAGCAGCTTAGGCTCCTACAATGAGCAGTTCTTC. It translates to CASSLGSYNEQFF.

The chain couples TRBV10-3 to TRBJ2-2; D uncertain. With 4 bases removed from V and 5 bases from J, the gap between germline ends came to 8 bases. CDR1 and CDR2 (germline): ENHRY, SYGVKD. The CDR3 runs to 13 residues. The CDR3 sequence: CAISVPGTGELFF. CDR3 nucleotide sequence: TGTGCCATCAGTGTACCCGGAACCGGGGAGCTGTTTTTT.

This chain connects TRBV6-9 to TRBJ2-5; the match to TRBD2 covers 10 bases. The CDR3 consists of 15 residues. V shed 6 bases, J shed 5 bases, and the junction held 9 bases outside the gene matches. Germline lookup yields CDR1 MNHGY and CDR2 SVAAGI. The CDR3 DNA reads as TGTGCCAGCAGACCAGGACTAGCGGTAACGGAGACCCAGTACTTC. Its protein product is CASRPGLAVTETQYF.

This clone was seen a handful of times. The chain links TRBV5-4 to TRBJ1-2, with 8 bases lining up with TRBD1. This CDR3 contains 12 residues. The germline V gene encodes CDR1 SGHNT and CDR2 YYREEE (reference sequence). V shed 6 bases and J 10 bases; nucleotides not matched to a gene: 8. CDR3 region: CASTRQGFDYTF. The CDR3 DNA reads TGTGCCAGCACGAGACAGGGGTTTGACTACACCTTC.

This clone came up a few times. The CDR3: CASSHTGQGTEQYF. The DNA for the CDR3 is TGTGCCAGCAGCCATACGGGACAGGGGACCGAGCAGTACTTC. The chain uses TRBV2 and TRBJ2-7, with 10 bases fitting TRBD1. Germline lookup yields CDR1 SNHLY and CDR2 FYNNEI. V was pared by 6 bases and J by 6 bases, with 8 bases of the junction left unmatched. The CDR3 sequence is 14 residues long.

This clone was picked up one time. The chain uses TRBV4-2 and TRBJ1-5, with 9 bases fitting TRBD1. Germline trimming cut 5 bases from V and 3 bases from J; bases unmatched to any gene: 14. CDR1 is LGHNA and CDR2 is YNFKEQ in the germline V gene. The CDR3 contains 18 residues. CDR3 nucleotide sequence: TGTGCCAGCAGCTTGGATGGTGTCGGGGACAGGGACAATCAGCCCCAGCATTTT. It encodes CASSLDGVGDRDNQPQHF.

This chain joins TRBV4-2 and TRBJ2-7; possible D gene TRBD2, 6 bases. CDR1 is LGHNA and CDR2 is YNFKEQ in the germline V gene. The CDR3 is made up of 14 amino acids. The ends were cut back, 0 bases at V and 5 bases at J, with 11 bases in the middle. The CDR3 bases are TGTGCCAGCAGCCAAGAAGTTAGCGGAAACGAGCAGTACTTC. Its protein is CASSQEVSGNEQYF.

J is TRBJ2-1 and V is TRBV2; 10 nucleotides line up with TRBD2. Trimming cost V 9 bases and J 6 bases; bases outside gene matches: 8. Germline V gene data show CDR1 as SNHLY and CDR2 as FYNNEI. This CDR3 is built from 14 residues. The CDR3 region is CASLAGDKINEQFF. Written as DNA, the CDR3 is TGTGCCAGTCTAGCGGGAGATAAAATCAATGAGCAGTTCTTC.

V gene TRBV9 combines with J gene TRBJ1-1; no clear D gene. The germline V gene has CDR1 SGDLS and CDR2 YYNGEE. Trimming took off 4 bases at V and 5 bases at J, with 12 bases between the two ends. The CDR3 sequence is 13 residues long. This chain's CDR3 is CASSLQDGTEAFF. DNA of the CDR3: TGTGCCAGCAGCCTTCAGGACGGGACTGAAGCTTTCTTT.